Sequencing of this T cell receptor beta chain was carried out in a study of blood T cell repertoires in COVID-19. The germline CDR1 and CDR2 sequences are MNHEY and SMNVEV (reference sequence). The CDR3 consists of 14 residues. The J segment lost 2 bases and the V segment lost 8 bases, leaving 7 bases of the junction unmatched. Per the authors' pipeline: The assay estimated nucleated cells by amplifying reference gene primers. Only in-frame clones appear in the TCRdb table, and some are missing; sequencing was by immunoSEQ multiplex PCR. That table gives V, J and clone size, and the DNA gave D and trimming. This table has about 160,000 clones, roughly 87% appearing once.

This clonotype was sampled from a woman in her sixties who had recovered from COVID-19. The chain has TRBV27 and TRBJ1-2, with TRBD1 matching over 8 bases. The sequenced sample was peripheral blood. CDR3 DNA sequence: TGTGCCAGCTGTCCAGGGGGCGGGAACTATGGCTACACCTTC. Translated, it gives CASCPGGGNYGYTF.